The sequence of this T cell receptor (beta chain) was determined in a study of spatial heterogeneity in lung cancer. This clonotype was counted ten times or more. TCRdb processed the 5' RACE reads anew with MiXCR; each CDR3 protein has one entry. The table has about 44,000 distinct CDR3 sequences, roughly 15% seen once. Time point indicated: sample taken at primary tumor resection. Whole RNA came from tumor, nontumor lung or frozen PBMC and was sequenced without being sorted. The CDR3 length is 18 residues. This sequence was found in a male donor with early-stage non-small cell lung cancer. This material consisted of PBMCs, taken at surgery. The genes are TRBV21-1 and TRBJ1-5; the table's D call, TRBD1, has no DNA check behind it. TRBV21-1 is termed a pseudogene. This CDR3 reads CASSKGGARQGRLQPQHF. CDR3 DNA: TGTGCCAGCAGCAAGGGTGGAGCCCGACAGGGAAGGCTCCAGCCCCAGCATTTT.